This T cell receptor (beta chain) was retrieved from a study of blood T cell repertoires in COVID-19. Across the whole study: Acute-phase and convalescent COVID-19 samples originated in the United States, Italy and Spain.

Sequencing was performed with immunoSEQ multiplex PCR; in TCRdb, only in-frame clones are kept and a portion is missing. The data contain hundreds of thousands of clones, less than 90% of them singletons. V lost 6 bases to trimming and J lost 0 bases; unmatched junction nucleotides: 6. Germline V gene data show CDR1 as MNHEY and CDR2 as SVGAGI. There are 15 residues in the CDR3. A single count supports this clone. This sequence joins TRBV6-5 and TRBJ1-1, with 8 bases that match TRBD1. This sequence originates from a woman in her fifties or sixties who had recovered from COVID-19. Source material: PBMCs or T cells enriched from blood (not recorded which). The CDR3 DNA follows: TGTGCCAGCAGAGACTTGACAGGGGTGAACACTGAAGCTTTCTTT. Residues: CASRDLTGVNTEAFF.